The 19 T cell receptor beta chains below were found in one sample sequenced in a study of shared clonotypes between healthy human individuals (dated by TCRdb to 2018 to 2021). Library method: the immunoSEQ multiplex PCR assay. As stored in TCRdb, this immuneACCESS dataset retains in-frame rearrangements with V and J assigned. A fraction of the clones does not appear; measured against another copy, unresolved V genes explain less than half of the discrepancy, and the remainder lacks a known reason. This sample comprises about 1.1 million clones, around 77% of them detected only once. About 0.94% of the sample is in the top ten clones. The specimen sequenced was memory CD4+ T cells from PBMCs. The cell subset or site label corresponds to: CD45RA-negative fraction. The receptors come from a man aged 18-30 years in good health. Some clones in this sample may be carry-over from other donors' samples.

The CDR3 coding sequence is TGTGCCAGCATAGCTGGCCCAAGCTATGGCTACACCTTC. Protein product: CASIAGPSYGYTF. The chain is built from TRBV28 and TRBJ1-2, with D hard to call. Germline V gene sequence: CDR1 MDHEN, CDR2 SYDVKM. The CDR3 spans 13 residues. V dropped 7 bases and J dropped 4 bases, with 13 bases sitting between them.

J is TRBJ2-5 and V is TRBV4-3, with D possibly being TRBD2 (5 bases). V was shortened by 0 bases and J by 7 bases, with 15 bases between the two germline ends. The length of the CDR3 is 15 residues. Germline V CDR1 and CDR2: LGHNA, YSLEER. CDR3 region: CASSQEVGSTATQYF. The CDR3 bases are TGCGCCAGCAGCCAAGAGGTAGGGAGCACGGCGACCCAGTACTTC.

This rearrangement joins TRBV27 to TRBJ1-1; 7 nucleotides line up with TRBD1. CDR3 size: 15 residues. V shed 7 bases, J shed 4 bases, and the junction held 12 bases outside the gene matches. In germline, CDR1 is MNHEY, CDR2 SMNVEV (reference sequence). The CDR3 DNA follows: TGTGCCAGCATCTCTGTAAAGGGGGCGGGCACTGAAGCTTTCTTT. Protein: CASISVKGAGTEAFF.

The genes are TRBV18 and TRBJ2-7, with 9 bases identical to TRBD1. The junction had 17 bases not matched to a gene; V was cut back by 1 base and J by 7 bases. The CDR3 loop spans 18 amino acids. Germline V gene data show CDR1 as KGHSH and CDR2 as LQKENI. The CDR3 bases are TGTGCCAGCTCACCACGTATCCTCGGGACAGGGACCTCTGGAGAGCAGTACTTC. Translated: CASSPRILGTGTSGEQYF.

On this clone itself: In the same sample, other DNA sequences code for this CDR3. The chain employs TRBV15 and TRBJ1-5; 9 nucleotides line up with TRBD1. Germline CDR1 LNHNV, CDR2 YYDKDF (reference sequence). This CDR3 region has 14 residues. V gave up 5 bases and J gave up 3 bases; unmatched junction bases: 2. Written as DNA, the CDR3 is TGTGCCACCAGCCGGGACAGGGACAATCAGCCCCAGCATTTT. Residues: CATSRDRDNQPQHF. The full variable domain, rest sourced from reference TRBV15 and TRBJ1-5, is DAMVIQNPRYQVTQFGKPVTLSCSQTLNHNVMYWYQQKSSQAPKLLFHYYDKDFNNEADTPDNFQSRRPNTSFCFLDIRSPGLGDTAMYLCATSRDRDNQPQHFGDGTRLSIL.

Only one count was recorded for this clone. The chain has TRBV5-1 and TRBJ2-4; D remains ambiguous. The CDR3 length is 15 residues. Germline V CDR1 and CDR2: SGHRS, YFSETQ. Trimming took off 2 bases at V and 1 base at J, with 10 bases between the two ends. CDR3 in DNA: TGCGCCAGCAGCTTAGGGAAAGGGGCCAAAAACATTCAGTACTTC. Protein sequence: CASSLGKGAKNIQYF.

CDR3 residues: CASSDQGEFYEQYF. CDR3 bases: TGTGCCAGCAGTGACCAAGGAGAGTTCTACGAGCAGTACTTC. V and J are TRBV2 and TRBJ2-7; D ambiguous. CDR1 is SNHLY, CDR2 FYNNEI, per germline. Trimming shortened V by 3 bases and J by 3 bases, and 12 bases separated the two germline ends. The length of the CDR3 is 14 residues.

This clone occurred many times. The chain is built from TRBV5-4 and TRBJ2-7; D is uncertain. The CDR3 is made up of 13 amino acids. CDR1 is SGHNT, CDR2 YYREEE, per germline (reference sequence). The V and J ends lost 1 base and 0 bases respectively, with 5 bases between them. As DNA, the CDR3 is TGTGCCAGCAGCTTGCAGGACTCCTACGAGCAGTACTTC. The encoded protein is CASSLQDSYEQYF.

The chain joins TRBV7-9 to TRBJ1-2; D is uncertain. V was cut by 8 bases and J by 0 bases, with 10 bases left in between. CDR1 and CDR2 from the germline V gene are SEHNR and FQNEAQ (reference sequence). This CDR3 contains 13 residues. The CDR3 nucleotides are TGTGCCAGCCTCGATGCGTCTAACTATGGCTACACCTTC. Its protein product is CASLDASNYGYTF.

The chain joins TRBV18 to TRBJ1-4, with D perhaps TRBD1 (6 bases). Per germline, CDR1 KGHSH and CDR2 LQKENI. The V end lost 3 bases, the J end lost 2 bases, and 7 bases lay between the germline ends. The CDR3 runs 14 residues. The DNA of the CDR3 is TGTGCCAGCTCACCTGACAGGACTAATGAAAAACTGTTTTTT. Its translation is CASSPDRTNEKLFF.

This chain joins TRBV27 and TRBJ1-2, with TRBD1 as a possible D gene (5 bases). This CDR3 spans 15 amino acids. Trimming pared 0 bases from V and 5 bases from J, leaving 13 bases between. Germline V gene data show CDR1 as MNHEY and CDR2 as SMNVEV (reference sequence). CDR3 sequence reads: CASSLSVRDPYGYTF. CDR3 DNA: TGTGCCAGCAGTTTATCGGTCAGGGACCCGTATGGCTACACCTTC.

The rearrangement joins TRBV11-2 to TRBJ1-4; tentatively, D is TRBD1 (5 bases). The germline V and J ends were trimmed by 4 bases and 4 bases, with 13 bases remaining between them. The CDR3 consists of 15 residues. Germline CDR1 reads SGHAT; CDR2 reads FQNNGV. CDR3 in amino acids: CASSSLGVSNEKLFF. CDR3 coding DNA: TGTGCCAGCAGCTCCCTGGGGGTTAGTAATGAAAAACTGTTTTTT.

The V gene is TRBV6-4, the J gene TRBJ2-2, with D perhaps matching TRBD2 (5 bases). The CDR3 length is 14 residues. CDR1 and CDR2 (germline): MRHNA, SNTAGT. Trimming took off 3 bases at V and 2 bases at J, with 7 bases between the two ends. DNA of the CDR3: TGTGCCAGCAGTGAAGAGGGCAACACCGGGGAGCTGTTTTTT. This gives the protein CASSEEGNTGELFF.

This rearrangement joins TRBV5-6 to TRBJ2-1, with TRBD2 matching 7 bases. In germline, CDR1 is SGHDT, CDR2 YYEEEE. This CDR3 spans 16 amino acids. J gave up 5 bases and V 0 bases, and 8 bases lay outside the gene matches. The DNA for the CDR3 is TGTGCCAGCAGCTTGGTCCCCCAGCGGGGACACAATGAGCAGTTCTTC. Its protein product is CASSLVPQRGHNEQFF.

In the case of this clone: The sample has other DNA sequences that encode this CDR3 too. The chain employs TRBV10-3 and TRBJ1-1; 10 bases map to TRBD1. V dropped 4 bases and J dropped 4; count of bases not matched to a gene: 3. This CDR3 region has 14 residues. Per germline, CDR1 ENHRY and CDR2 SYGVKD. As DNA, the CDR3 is TGTGCCATCAGTGGGGACAGGGGTAGCACTGAAGCTTTCTTT. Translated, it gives CAISGDRGSTEAFF.

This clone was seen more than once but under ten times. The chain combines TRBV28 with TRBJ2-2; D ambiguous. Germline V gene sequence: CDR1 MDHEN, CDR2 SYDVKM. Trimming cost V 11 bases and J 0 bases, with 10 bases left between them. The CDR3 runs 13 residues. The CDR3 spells CAGRSSNTGELFF. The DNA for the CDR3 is TGTGCCGGTCGGAGTTCGAACACCGGGGAGCTGTTTTTT.

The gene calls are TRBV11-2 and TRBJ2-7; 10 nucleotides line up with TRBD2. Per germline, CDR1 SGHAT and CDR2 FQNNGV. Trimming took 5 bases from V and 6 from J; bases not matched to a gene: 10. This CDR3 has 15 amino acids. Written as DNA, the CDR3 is TGTGCCAGCAGCCCCACGGTAGCGGGAGGTTCCGAGCAGTACTTC. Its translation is CASSPTVAGGSEQYF. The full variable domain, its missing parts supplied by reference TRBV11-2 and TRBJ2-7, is EAGVAQSPRYKIIEKRQSVAFWCNPISGHATLYWYQQILGQGPKLLIQFQNNGVVDDSQLPKDRFSAERLKGVDSTLKIQPAKLEDSAVYLCASSPTVAGGSEQYFGPGTRLTVT.

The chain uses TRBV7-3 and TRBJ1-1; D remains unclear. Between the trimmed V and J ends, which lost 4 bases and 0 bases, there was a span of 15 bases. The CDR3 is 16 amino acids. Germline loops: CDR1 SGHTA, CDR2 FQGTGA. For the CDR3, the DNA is TGTGCCAGCAGCTGGAAGGGAGGGCTTATGAACACTGAAGCTTTCTTT. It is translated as CASSWKGGLMNTEAFF.

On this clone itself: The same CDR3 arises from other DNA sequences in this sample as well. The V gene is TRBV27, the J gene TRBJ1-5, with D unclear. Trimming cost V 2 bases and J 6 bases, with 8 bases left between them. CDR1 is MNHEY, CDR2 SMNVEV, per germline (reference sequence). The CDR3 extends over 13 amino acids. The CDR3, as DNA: TGTGCCAGCAGTTTAAGAGGTCTTCAGCCCCAGCATTTT. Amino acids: CASSLRGLQPQHF.